This T cell receptor beta chain derives from a study of long-term antiretroviral therapy in people with HIV. Points from the study as a whole: Blood dating 2004 to 2017 may reflect older ART regimens.

With respect to this clone: Antigen: not known.

A v3.0 immunoSEQ assay was performed at survey level. Method: immunoSEQ multiplex PCR; TCRdb's copy keeps in-frame clones and lacks some. This repertoire shows tens of thousands of clones, more than 75% found once; its top ten account for roughly 0.94%. V trimming: 2 bases; J trimming: 0 bases; junction bases outside the gene matches: 8. The CDR3 extends over 17 amino acids. Germline V lookup: CDR1 LGHNA, CDR2 YSLEER. The J gene is TRBJ2-7, the V gene TRBV4-3, with 9 bases fitting TRBD1. The input for sequencing was unsorted PBMCs, taken 2 years after starting antiretroviral therapy. This TCR was sampled from a middle-aged man with HIV. Here the CDR3 DNA reads TGCGCCAGCAGCCAAATTACTGGGACAGGGAGCTCCTACGAGCAGTACTTC. Protein sequence: CASSQITGTGSSYEQYF.